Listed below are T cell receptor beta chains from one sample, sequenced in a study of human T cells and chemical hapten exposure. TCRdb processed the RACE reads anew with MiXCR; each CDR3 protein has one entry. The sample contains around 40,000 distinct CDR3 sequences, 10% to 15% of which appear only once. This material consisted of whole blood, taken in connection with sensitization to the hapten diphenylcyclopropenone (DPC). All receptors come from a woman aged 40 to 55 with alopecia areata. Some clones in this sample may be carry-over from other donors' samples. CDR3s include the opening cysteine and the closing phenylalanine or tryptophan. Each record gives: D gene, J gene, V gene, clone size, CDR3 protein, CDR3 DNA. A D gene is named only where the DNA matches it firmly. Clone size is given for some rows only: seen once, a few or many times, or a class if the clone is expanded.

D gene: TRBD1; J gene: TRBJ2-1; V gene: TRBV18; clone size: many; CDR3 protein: CASSPSDRGYEQFF; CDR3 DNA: TGTGCCAGCTCACCTTCGGACAGGGGCTATGAGCAGTTCTTC
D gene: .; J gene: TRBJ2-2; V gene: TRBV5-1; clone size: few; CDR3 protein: CASSSRRVMTGELFF; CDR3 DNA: TGCGCCAGCAGCTCCCGCAGGGTCATGACCGGGGAGCTGTTTTTT
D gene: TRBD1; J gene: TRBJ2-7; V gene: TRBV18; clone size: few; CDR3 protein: CASSPRVGTGVGYEQYF; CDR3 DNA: TGTGCCAGCTCACCCCGCGTTGGGACAGGGGTCGGCTACGAGCAGTACTTC
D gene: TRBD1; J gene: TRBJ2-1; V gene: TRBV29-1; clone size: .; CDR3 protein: CSVDGQGNYEQFF; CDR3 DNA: TGCAGCGTTGACGGACAGGGCAACTATGAGCAGTTCTTC
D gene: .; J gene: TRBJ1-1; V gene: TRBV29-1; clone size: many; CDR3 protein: CSVEDFGNTEAFF; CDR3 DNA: TGCAGCGTTGAAGATTTTGGGAACACTGAAGCTTTCTTT
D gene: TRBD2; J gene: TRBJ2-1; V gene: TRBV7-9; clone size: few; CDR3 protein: CASSSSGRSSNEQFF; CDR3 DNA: TGTGCCAGCAGCTCCAGCGGGAGGTCGTCCAATGAGCAGTTCTTC
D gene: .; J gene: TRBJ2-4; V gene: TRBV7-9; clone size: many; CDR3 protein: CASSPGEGIQYF; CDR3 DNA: TGTGCCAGCAGCCCGGGGGAAGGAATTCAGTACTTC
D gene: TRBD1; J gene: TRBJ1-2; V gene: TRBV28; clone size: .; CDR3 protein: CASTGTAVFNYGYTF; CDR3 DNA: TGTGCCAGCACCGGGACAGCCGTCTTTAACTATGGCTACACCTTC
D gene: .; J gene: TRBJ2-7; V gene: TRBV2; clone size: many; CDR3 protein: CASSSGSAGYEQYF; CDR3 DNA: TGTGCCAGCAGTTCGGGATCTGCGGGCTACGAGCAGTACTTC
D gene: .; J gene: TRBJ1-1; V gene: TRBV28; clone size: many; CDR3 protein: CASSLEITEAFF; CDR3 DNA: TGTGCCAGCAGTTTAGAAATCACTGAAGCTTTCTTT
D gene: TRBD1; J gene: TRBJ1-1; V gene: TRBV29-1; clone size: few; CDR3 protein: CSVEGQANTEAFF; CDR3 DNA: TGCAGCGTGGAGGGACAGGCAAACACTGAAGCTTTCTTT
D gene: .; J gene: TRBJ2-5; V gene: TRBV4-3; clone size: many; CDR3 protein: CASSQGGLLQETQYF; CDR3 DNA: TGCGCCAGCAGCCAAGGGGGACTGCTCCAAGAGACCCAGTACTTC
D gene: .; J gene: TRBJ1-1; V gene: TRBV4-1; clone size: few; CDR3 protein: CASSQGGPFTNTEAFF; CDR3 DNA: TGCGCCAGCAGCCAAGGGGGACCTTTTACAAACACTGAAGCTTTCTTT
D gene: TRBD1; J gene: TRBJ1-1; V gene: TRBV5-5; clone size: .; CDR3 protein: CASSPETGRVNTEAFF; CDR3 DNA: TGTGCCAGCAGCCCGGAGACAGGGAGGGTTAACACTGAAGCTTTCTTT
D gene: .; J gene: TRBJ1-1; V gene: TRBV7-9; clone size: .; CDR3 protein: CASSPEAWQGNTEAFF; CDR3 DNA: TGTGCCAGCAGCCCAGAGGCCTGGCAGGGGAACACTGAAGCTTTCTTT
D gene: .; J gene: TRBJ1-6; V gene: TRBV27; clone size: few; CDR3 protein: CASSSTGATGMYSPLHF; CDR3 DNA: TGTGCCAGCAGTTCAACAGGCGCTACGGGGATGTATTCACCCCTCCACTTT
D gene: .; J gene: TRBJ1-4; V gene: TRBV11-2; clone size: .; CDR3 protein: CASSYGGEEKLFF; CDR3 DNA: TGTGCCAGCAGTTATGGGGGGGAAGAAAAACTGTTTTTT
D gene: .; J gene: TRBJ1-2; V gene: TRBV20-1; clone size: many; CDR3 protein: CSASSSRGVDYGYTF; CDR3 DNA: TGCAGTGCTAGTTCTTCCCGGGGGGTTGACTATGGCTACACCTTC
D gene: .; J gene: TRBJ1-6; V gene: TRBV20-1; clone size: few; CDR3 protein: CSARDRREGVGYNSPLHF; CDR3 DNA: TGCAGTGCTAGAGATCGTCGGGAGGGCGTGGGCTATAATTCACCCCTCCACTTT
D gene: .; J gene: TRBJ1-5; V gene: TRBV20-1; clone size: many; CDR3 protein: CSARYPALGGGSPQHF; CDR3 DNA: TGCAGTGCTAGATACCCCGCTTTGGGCGGTGGTTCGCCCCAGCATTTT
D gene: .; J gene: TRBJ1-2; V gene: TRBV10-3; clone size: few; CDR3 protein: CAISDPGFYGYTF; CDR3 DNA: TGTGCCATCAGTGATCCGGGGTTCTATGGCTACACCTTC
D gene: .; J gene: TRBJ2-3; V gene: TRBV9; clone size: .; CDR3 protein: CASSVGVRHTDTQYF; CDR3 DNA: TGTGCCAGCAGCGTAGGGGTCAGGCACACAGATACGCAGTATTTT
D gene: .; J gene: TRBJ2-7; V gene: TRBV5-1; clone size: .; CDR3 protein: CASSLEGLVYEQYF; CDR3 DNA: TGCGCCAGCAGCTTGGAAGGCTTGGTTTACGAGCAGTACTTC
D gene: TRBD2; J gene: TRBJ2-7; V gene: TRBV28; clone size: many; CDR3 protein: CASSSPVGGDDF; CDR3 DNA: TGTGCCAGCAGTTCCCCGGTGGGAGGGGATGACTTC
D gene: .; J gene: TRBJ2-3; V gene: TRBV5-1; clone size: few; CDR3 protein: CASSLDGTRADTQYF; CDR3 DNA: TGCGCCAGCAGCTTGGACGGGACGCGCGCAGATACGCAGTATTTT
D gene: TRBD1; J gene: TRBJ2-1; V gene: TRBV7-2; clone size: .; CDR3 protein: CASSSITGTVKYNEQFF; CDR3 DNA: TGTGCCAGCAGCTCAATAACCGGGACAGTCAAATACAATGAGCAGTTCTTC
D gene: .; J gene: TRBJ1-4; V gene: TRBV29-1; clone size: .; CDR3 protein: CSGGTNEKLFF; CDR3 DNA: TGCAGCGGAGGTACAAATGAAAAACTGTTTTTT
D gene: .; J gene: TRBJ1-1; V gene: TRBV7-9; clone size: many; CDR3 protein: CASSFGVDTEAFF; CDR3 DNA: TGTGCCAGCAGCTTTGGGGTAGACACTGAAGCTTTCTTT
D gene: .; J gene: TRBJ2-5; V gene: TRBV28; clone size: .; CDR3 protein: CASKPGGGSKETQYF; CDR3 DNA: TGTGCCAGCAAACCCGGAGGGGGGAGTAAAGAGACCCAGTACTTC
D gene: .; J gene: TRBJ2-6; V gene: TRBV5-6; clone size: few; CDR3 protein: CASSVQGAGANVLTF; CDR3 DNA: TGTGCCAGCAGCGTACAGGGTGCCGGGGCCAACGTCCTGACTTTC
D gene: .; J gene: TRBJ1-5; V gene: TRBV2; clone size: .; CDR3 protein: CASSGTGGNQPQHF; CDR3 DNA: TGTGCCAGCAGTGGGACGGGGGGGAATCAGCCCCAGCATTTT
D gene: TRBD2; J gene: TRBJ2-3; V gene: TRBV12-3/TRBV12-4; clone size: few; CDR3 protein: CASSFYASGVTDTQYF; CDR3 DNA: TGTGCCAGCAGTTTCTATGCTAGCGGTGTCACAGATACGCAGTATTTT
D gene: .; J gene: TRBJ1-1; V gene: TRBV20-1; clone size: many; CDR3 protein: CTPTAGRDTEAFF; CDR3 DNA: TGCACCCCCACAGCAGGGAGGGACACTGAAGCTTTCTTT
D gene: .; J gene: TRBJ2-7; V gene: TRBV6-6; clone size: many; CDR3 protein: CASNPRDPPMGQYF; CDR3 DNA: TGTGCCAGCAACCCGCGGGACCCCCCCATGGGGCAGTACTTC
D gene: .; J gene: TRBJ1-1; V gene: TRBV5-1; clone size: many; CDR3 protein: CASSFSQGTEAFF; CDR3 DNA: TGCGCCAGCAGCTTCTCTCAGGGCACTGAAGCTTTCTTT
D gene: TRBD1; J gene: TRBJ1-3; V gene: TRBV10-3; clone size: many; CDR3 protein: CAISESRGLGNTIYF; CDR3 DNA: TGTGCCATCAGTGAGTCAAGGGGGCTCGGAAACACCATATATTTT
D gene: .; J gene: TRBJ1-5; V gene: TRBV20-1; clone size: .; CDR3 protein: CSASSGVRRNQPQHF; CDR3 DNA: TGCAGTGCTAGTTCCGGAGTCCGACGGAACCAGCCCCAGCATTTT
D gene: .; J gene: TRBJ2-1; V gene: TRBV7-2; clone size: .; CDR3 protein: CASSLSGLPNNEQFF; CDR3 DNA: TGTGCCAGCAGCTTATCCGGGTTGCCTAACAATGAGCAGTTCTTC
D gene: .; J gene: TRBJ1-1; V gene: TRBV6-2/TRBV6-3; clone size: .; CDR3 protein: CASREDGNTEAFF; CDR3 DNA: TGTGCCAGCAGGGAGGACGGGAACACTGAAGCTTTCTTT
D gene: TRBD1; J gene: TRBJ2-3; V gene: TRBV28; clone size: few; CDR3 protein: CASSLYRGRSTDTQYF; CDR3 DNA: TGTGCCAGCAGTTTATACAGGGGCCGGAGCACAGATACGCAGTATTTT
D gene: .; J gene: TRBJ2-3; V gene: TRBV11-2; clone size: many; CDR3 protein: CASSLDYPNFPSTDTQYF; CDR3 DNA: TGTGCCAGCAGCTTAGACTACCCGAATTTCCCTAGCACAGATACGCAGTATTTT
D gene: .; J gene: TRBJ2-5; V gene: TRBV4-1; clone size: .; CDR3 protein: CASSPTDFQETQYF; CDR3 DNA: TGCGCCAGCAGTCCCACAGATTTCCAAGAGACCCAGTACTTC
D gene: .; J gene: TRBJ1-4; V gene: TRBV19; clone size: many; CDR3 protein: CASSMRPRSDEKLFF; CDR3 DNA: TGTGCCAGTAGTATGCGGCCCAGGTCGGATGAAAAACTGTTTTTT
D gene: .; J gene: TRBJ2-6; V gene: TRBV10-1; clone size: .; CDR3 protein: CASSPGSGSGANVLTF; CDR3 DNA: TGCGCCAGCAGCCCGGGGTCCGGCTCTGGGGCCAACGTCCTGACTTTC
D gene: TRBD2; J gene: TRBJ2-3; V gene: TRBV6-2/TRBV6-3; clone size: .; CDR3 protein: CASRLPTSGTDTQYF; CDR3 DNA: TGTGCCAGCAGATTACCGACTAGCGGCACAGATACGCAGTATTTT
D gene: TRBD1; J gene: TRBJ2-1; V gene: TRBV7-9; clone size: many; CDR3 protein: CASSLVGTGVNEQFF; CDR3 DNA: TGTGCCAGCAGCTTAGTAGGGACAGGGGTGAATGAGCAGTTCTTC
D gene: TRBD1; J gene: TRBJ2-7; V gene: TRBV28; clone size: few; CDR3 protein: CASRVPTGTGFVEQYF; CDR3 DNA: TGTGCCAGCAGAGTCCCCACTGGGACAGGGTTCGTCGAGCAGTACTTC
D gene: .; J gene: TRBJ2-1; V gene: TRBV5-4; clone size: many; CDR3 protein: CASRPGTDSYNEQFF; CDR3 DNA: TGTGCCAGCAGGCCCGGGACGGACTCCTACAATGAGCAGTTCTTC
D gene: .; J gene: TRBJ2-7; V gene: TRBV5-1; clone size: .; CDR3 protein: CASSEDAEQYF; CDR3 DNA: TGCGCCAGCAGCGAAGACGCCGAGCAGTACTTC
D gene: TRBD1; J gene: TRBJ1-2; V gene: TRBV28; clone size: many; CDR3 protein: CASSSGQGYGYTF; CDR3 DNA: TGTGCCAGCAGCTCGGGACAGGGCTATGGCTACACCTTC
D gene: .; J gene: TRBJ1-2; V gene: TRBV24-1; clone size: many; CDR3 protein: CATSDPGQNYGYTF; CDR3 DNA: TGTGCCACCAGTGATCCCGGACAGAACTATGGCTACACCTTC
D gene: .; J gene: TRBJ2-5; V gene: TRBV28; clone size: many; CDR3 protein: CASSDSNETQYF; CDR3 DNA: TGTGCCAGCAGTGACTCGAATGAGACCCAGTACTTC
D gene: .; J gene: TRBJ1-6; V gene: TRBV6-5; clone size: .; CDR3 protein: CASSYRVSSPLHF; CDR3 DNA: TGTGCCAGCAGTTACAGGGTTTCTTCACCCCTCCACTTT
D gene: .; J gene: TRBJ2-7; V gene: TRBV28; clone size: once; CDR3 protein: CASSLYPGSYEQYF; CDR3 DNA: TGTGCCAGCAGTTTATACCCAGGGTCCTACGAGCAGTACTTC
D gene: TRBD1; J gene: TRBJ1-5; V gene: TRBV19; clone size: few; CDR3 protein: CASSIVGQRVNQPQHF; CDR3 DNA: TGTGCCAGTAGTATAGTGGGACAGCGCGTCAATCAGCCCCAGCATTTT